The rows below give T cell receptor beta chains drawn from one sample of a study of vaccination and CD4 T cells after COVID-19. From the PCR reads, TCRdb called clonotypes with MiXCR, one entry per CDR3 protein. The data hold 10,000 to 15,000 distinct CDR3 sequences, with roughly four fifths observed a single time. These receptors' targets are unknown. Source: CD4+ T cells from blood, cultured in vitro, taken after SARS-CoV-2 vaccination. The source is a human donor who received a COVID-19 vaccine. Both conserved end residues are part of each CDR3. D genes are given only for firm matches. Clone size is shown for a subset of rows, as once, few, many or a class of expanded clone.

TRBV7-9	few	TRBD2	TRBJ2-3	CASRTTSGGPDTQYF	TGTGCCAGCAGAACGACTAGCGGGGGGCCAGATACGCAGTATTTT
TRBV12-3/TRBV12-4	.	.	TRBJ1-3	CASSFPGGSGNTIYF	TGTGCCAGCAGCTTCCCGGGGGGATCTGGAAACACCATATATTTT
TRBV6-2/TRBV6-3	.	TRBD1	TRBJ1-1	CASSYPGTGTEAFF	TGTGCCAGCAGTTACCCCGGGACAGGCACTGAAGCTTTCTTT
TRBV12-3/TRBV12-4	medium-sized	.	TRBJ1-6	CASSRTARSSYNSPLHF	TGTGCCAGCAGTCGGACGGCTAGGAGCTCCTATAATTCACCCCTCCACTTT
TRBV2	.	.	TRBJ1-2	CASRERSNYGYTF	TGTGCCAGCCGTGAGCGCTCCAACTATGGCTACACCTTC
TRBV10-3	.	.	TRBJ1-2	CAISGLSEYGYTF	TGTGCCATCAGTGGTCTATCGGAGTATGGCTACACCTTC
TRBV7-2	few	.	TRBJ2-5	CASSWVRDGSETQYF	TGTGCCAGCAGCTGGGTCCGGGACGGATCGGAGACCCAGTACTTC
TRBV20-1	.	TRBD2	TRBJ2-5	CSAREGGDPQETQYF	TGCAGTGCTAGAGAGGGGGGGGACCCCCAAGAGACCCAGTACTTC
TRBV10-1	.	TRBD1	TRBJ1-5	CASSNTGDQPQHF	TGCGCCAGCAGTAATACAGGGGATCAGCCCCAGCATTTT
TRBV10-3	.	.	TRBJ2-7	CAISESGIYEQYF	TGTGCCATCAGTGAGTCGGGGATCTACGAGCAGTACTTC
TRBV6-5	once	TRBD2	TRBJ2-7	CASSYPPSGDEQYF	TGTGCCAGCAGTTACCCACCTAGCGGGGACGAGCAGTACTTC
TRBV6-1	.	TRBD1	TRBJ1-6	CASSLTFKTGSKNSPLHF	TGTGCCAGCAGCCTTACCTTCAAGACAGGGAGCAAGAATTCACCCCTCCACTTT
TRBV24-1	.	TRBD2	TRBJ2-5	CATSDSWTSRQYF	TGTGCCACCAGTGATTCTTGGACTAGCCGCCAGTACTTC
TRBV5-4	.	TRBD2	TRBJ2-2	CASSLVAGGNTGELFF	TGTGCCAGCAGCTTGGTAGCGGGGGGGAACACCGGGGAGCTGTTTTTT
TRBV5-1	.	.	TRBJ2-5	CASSLNRQETQYF	TGCGCCAGCAGCTTAAACAGGCAAGAGACCCAGTACTTC
TRBV20-1	.	TRBD2	TRBJ2-1	CSARERGAPNEQFF	TGCAGTGCTAGAGAGCGGGGGGCACCCAATGAGCAGTTCTTC
TRBV24-1	few	.	TRBJ2-3	CATSDTLDGGRDTQYF	TGTGCCACCAGTGACACCTTGGACGGTGGGAGAGATACGCAGTATTTT